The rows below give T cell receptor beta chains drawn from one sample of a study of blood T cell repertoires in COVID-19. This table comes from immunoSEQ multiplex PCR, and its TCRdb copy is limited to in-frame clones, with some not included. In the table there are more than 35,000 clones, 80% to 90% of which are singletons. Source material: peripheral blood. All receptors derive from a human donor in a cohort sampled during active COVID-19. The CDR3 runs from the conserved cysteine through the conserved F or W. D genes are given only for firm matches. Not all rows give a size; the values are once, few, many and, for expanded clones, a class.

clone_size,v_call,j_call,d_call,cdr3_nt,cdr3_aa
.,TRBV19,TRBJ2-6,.,TGTGCCAGTAGTATACTCCCCCCTGGGGCCAACGTCCTGACTTTC,CASSILPPGANVLTF
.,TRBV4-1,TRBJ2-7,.,TGCGCCAGCAGCCTGACCAGGGCGTACGAGCAGTACTTC,CASSLTRAYEQYF
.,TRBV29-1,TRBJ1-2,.,TGCAGCGTCGTTGACACGTATGGCTACACCTTC,CSVVDTYGYTF
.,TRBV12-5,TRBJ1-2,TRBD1,TGTGCTAGCTCCCCCGACAGGGGCAGCTATGGCTACACCTTC,CASSPDRGSYGYTF
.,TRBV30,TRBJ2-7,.,TGTGCCTGGATTCCGCCCCATCGGGACACGTCCGAGCAGTACTTC,CAWIPPHRDTSEQYF
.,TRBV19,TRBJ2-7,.,TGTGCCAGTAGTACAGGGCCCGCGAAGACATACGAGCAGTACTTC,CASSTGPAKTYEQYF
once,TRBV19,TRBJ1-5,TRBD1,TGTGCCAGTAGTGCATCAGGGGGCAGCGCTCAGCCCCAGCATTTT,CASSASGGSAQPQHF
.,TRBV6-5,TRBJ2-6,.,TGTGCCATCGGAGCTGACGGACTCGGGGCCAACGTCCTGACTTTC,CAIGADGLGANVLTF
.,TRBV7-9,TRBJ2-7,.,TGTGCCAGCAGCAACAGACACCCGTGGGAGCAGTACTTC,CASSNRHPWEQYF
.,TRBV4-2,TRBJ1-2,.,TGTGCCAGCAGCCAAGGGTTTGCAGCTTCTAGCTATGGCTACACCTTC,CASSQGFAASSYGYTF
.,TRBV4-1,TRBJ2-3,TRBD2,TGCGCCAGCCGGTGGGCTAGCGGAGCTTCTAGCACAGATACGCAGTATTTT,CASRWASGASSTDTQYF
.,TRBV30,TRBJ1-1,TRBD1,TGTGCCTGGTCTGACAGGGGCACTGAAGCTTTCTTT,CAWSDRGTEAFF
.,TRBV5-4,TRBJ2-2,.,TGTGCCAGCACCTTACTCCTGACAGGGAACACCGGGGAGCTGTTTTTT,CASTLLLTGNTGELFF
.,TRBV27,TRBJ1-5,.,TGTGCCAGCAGCCCCAGGGGTAAAGGCAATCAGCCCCAGCATTTT,CASSPRGKGNQPQHF
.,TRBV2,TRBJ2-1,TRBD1,TGTGCCAGCCTCCGGGACAGGGGGAGAGTCGCATTAGACAATGAGCAGTTCTTC,CASLRDRGRVALDNEQFF
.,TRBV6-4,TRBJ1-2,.,TGTGCCAGCAGTGACTCGGGCAGCACTTCTAACTATGGCTACACCTTC,CASSDSGSTSNYGYTF
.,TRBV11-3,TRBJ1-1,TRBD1,TGTGCCAGCAGCCAACAGGGGCTGAACACTGAAGCTTTCTTT,CASSQQGLNTEAFF
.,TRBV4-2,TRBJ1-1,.,TGTGCCAGCAGCTTCCAAACCAGGGGTCCTGAAGCTTTCTTT,CASSFQTRGPEAFF
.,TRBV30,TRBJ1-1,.,TGTGCCTCAAACCGGGGTTTTGAAGCTTTCTTT,CASNRGFEAFF
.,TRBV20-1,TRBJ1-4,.,TGCAGTGCCAGTACGGGTATTGGCGAAAAACTGTTTTTT,CSASTGIGEKLFF
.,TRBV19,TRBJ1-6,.,TGTGCCAGTATCAGGGATTATAATTCACCCCTCCACTTT,CASIRDYNSPLHF
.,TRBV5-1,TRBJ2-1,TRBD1,TGCGCCAGCAGCTTCTTCCAGGGGGCCCGCAATGAGCAGTTCTTC,CASSFFQGARNEQFF
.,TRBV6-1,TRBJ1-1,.,TGTGCCAGCAGTGAAAGCTCGGGGGTCCGGTTCTTT,CASSESSGVRFF
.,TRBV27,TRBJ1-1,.,TGTGCCAGCAGTTCGGTACAGGGAAGAGGAACTGAAGCTTTCTTT,CASSSVQGRGTEAFF
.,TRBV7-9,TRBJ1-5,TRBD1,TGTGCCAGCAGCTTAGCCCGGGACAGATATAGCAATCAGCCCCAGCATTTT,CASSLARDRYSNQPQHF
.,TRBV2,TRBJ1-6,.,TGTGCCAGCAAGGGTCAGGGCAGCAGGAATTCACCCCTCCACTTT,CASKGQGSRNSPLHF
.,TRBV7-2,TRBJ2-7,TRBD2,TGTGCCAGCAGCCAAATGGGACTAGCGGGAACGGTTGAGCAGTACTTC,CASSQMGLAGTVEQYF
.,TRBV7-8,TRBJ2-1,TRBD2,TGTGCCAGCAGCTCGGGACTAGCGGGGGTTCTCAGCTCCTACAATGAGCAGTTCTTC,CASSSGLAGVLSSYNEQFF
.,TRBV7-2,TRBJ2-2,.,TGTGCCAGCAGCTTAGCTGTGCGGAACACCGGGGAGCTGTTTTTT,CASSLAVRNTGELFF
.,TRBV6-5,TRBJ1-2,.,TGTGCCAGCAGGTCCGGGGGGCCAGGTTATGGCTACACCTTC,CASRSGGPGYGYTF
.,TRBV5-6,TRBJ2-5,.,TGTGCCAGCAGCTTGACTAGTTATTCTGAGACCCAGTACTTC,CASSLTSYSETQYF
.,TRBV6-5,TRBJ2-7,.,TGTGCCAGCAGTTACCTCCAGGGGTCGGCCTACGAGCAGTACTTC,CASSYLQGSAYEQYF
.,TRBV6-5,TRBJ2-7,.,TGTGCCAGCAGTTACTCTGGGACATCACACGAGCAGTACTTC,CASSYSGTSHEQYF
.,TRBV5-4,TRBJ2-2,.,TGTGCCAGCAGCTTGCAGGGTTCGAACACCGGGGAGCTGTTTTTT,CASSLQGSNTGELFF
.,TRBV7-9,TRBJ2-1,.,TGTGCCAGCAGCTTAGCGGGGACGGAGGGAAATGAGCAGTTCTTC,CASSLAGTEGNEQFF
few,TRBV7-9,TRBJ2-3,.,TGTGCCAGCAGCTTACAACTGGGCACAGATACGCAGTATTTT,CASSLQLGTDTQYF
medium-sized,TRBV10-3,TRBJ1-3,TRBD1,TGTGCCGGACAGGGGTTGCTTTCTGGAAACACCATATATTTT,CAGQGLLSGNTIYF
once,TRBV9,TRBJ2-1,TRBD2,TGTGCCAGCAGCGGGACTAGCCGGAATGAGCAGTTCTTC,CASSGTSRNEQFF
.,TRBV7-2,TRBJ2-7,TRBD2,TGTGCCAGCAGCTTATCGGCTAGCGGGAGCTACGAGCAGTACTTC,CASSLSASGSYEQYF
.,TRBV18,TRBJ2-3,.,TGTGCCAGCTCCGGGAGTACAGGGGTGGTCACAGATACGCAGTATTTT,CASSGSTGVVTDTQYF
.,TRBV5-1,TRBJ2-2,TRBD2,TGCGCCAGCATGAGCGGGATGAACACCGGGGAGCTGTTTTTT,CASMSGMNTGELFF
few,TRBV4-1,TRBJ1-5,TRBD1,TGCGCCAGCAGCCAAGTACTGCAGGGGGCTCAGCCCCAGCATTTT,CASSQVLQGAQPQHF
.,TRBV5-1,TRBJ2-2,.,TGCGCCAGCAGCTTGGGGGACTTTACCGGGGAGCTGTTTTTT,CASSLGDFTGELFF
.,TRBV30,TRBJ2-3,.,TGTGCCTGGAGCAGGGGGACTCCTTTTGGGGATACGCAGTATTTT,CAWSRGTPFGDTQYF
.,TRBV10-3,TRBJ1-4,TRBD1,TGTGCCATCAGTGACCCTAAGGGACAGGGGGTCGAAAAACTGTTTTTT,CAISDPKGQGVEKLFF
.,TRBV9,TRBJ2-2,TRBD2,TGTGCCAGCAGCGTAGCAGCTAGCGGGGGATTCCCGAACACCGGGGAGCTGTTTTTT,CASSVAASGGFPNTGELFF
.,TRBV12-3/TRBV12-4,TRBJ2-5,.,TGTGCCAGCACCGAGATGGAGTCGTGGCCCCAGTACTTC,CASTEMESWPQYF
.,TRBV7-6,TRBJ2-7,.,TGTGCCAGCAGCTTAGTCACCTACGAGCAGTACTTC,CASSLVTYEQYF
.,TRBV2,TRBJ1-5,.,TGTGCCAGTGGGTGGGCGTTGGATCAGCCCCAGCATTTT,CASGWALDQPQHF
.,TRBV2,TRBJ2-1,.,TGTGCCAGCAGGGATCTAGCAAATGAGCAGTTCTTC,CASRDLANEQFF
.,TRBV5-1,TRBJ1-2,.,TGCGCCAGCAGCTTGGAAGGGGAATATGGCTACACCTTC,CASSLEGEYGYTF
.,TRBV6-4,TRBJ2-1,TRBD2,TGTGCCAGCAGTGCTAGCGGCGAACCCTACAATGAGCAGTTCTTC,CASSASGEPYNEQFF